A selection of T cell receptor beta chains follows, all from one sample in a study of cytomegalovirus exposure and HLA in healthy donors. Sequenced by immunoSEQ multiplex PCR; TCRdb stores in-frame clones only, minus some. In the table there are approximately 140,000 clones, 73% of which are singletons. Sequenced sample: PBMCs. The receptors were sampled from a human donor in good health. Both conserved end residues are part of each CDR3. Fields, in order: J gene, D gene, CDR3 length, clone size, V gene, CDR3 protein. A D gene is named only where the DNA matches it firmly. Some rows mark clone size as missing; the rest say once, few, many or name a class of expanded clone.

J gene: TRBJ2-7; D gene: -; CDR3 length: 12; clone size: -; V gene: TRBV10-3; CDR3 protein: CAISGLGYEQYF
J gene: TRBJ1-6; D gene: TRBD1; CDR3 length: 14; clone size: few; V gene: TRBV19; CDR3 protein: CASRRTGVNSPLHF
J gene: TRBJ2-6; D gene: -; CDR3 length: 13; clone size: -; V gene: TRBV19; CDR3 protein: CASSRYNGNVLTF
J gene: TRBJ2-3; D gene: TRBD2; CDR3 length: 14; clone size: -; V gene: TRBV18; CDR3 protein: CASSPSGGTDTQYF
J gene: TRBJ2-7; D gene: -; CDR3 length: 12; clone size: -; V gene: TRBV4-1; CDR3 protein: CASSQDGGEQYF
J gene: TRBJ2-2; D gene: -; CDR3 length: 18; clone size: -; V gene: TRBV7-2; CDR3 protein: CASFGWRTVGSDTGELFF
J gene: TRBJ2-1; D gene: TRBD1; CDR3 length: 16; clone size: -; V gene: TRBV6-6; CDR3 protein: CASSYPTGQAGDEQFF
J gene: TRBJ2-7; D gene: -; CDR3 length: 13; clone size: -; V gene: TRBV28; CDR3 protein: CASSLPNFYEQYF
J gene: TRBJ2-7; D gene: -; CDR3 length: 15; clone size: -; V gene: TRBV6-5; CDR3 protein: CASSYDSSISYEQYF
J gene: TRBJ1-1; D gene: -; CDR3 length: 13; clone size: -; V gene: TRBV29-1; CDR3 protein: CSTDVGASAEAFF
J gene: TRBJ2-3; D gene: TRBD2; CDR3 length: 14; clone size: -; V gene: TRBV28; CDR3 protein: CASSLTSGGNTQYF
J gene: TRBJ1-6; D gene: -; CDR3 length: 13; clone size: -; V gene: TRBV19; CDR3 protein: CASSIQGKSPLHF
J gene: TRBJ1-5; D gene: -; CDR3 length: 15; clone size: -; V gene: TRBV5-5; CDR3 protein: CASSAGGLSNQPQHF
J gene: TRBJ1-1; D gene: -; CDR3 length: 14; clone size: -; V gene: TRBV2; CDR3 protein: CASSPRGRTQGAFF
J gene: TRBJ1-3; D gene: TRBD1; CDR3 length: 17; clone size: -; V gene: TRBV10-3; CDR3 protein: CAISESTTGVSRNTIYF
J gene: TRBJ2-7; D gene: -; CDR3 length: 14; clone size: -; V gene: TRBV6-1; CDR3 protein: CASSARGSGYEQYF
J gene: -; D gene: TRBD1; CDR3 length: 15; clone size: -; V gene: TRBV5-1; CDR3 protein: CASTYRDRGRDEQYF
J gene: TRBJ2-5; D gene: -; CDR3 length: 14; clone size: -; V gene: TRBV4-1; CDR3 protein: CASSQEARIETQYF
J gene: TRBJ2-7; D gene: TRBD2; CDR3 length: 16; clone size: -; V gene: TRBV5-6; CDR3 protein: CASSPPGGTSSYEQYF
J gene: TRBJ1-2; D gene: -; CDR3 length: 12; clone size: few; V gene: TRBV10-3; CDR3 protein: CAISESGAGYTF
J gene: TRBJ2-1; D gene: -; CDR3 length: 15; clone size: -; V gene: TRBV4-1; CDR3 protein: CASSQVGLSYNEQFF
J gene: TRBJ1-5; D gene: -; CDR3 length: 15; clone size: once; V gene: TRBV6-6; CDR3 protein: CASSYAGSFNQPQHF
J gene: TRBJ2-5; D gene: TRBD2; CDR3 length: 14; clone size: -; V gene: TRBV14; CDR3 protein: CASSQTRGGETQYF
J gene: TRBJ2-2; D gene: TRBD2; CDR3 length: 18; clone size: -; V gene: TRBV18; CDR3 protein: CASSPIRTSGSNTGELFF
J gene: TRBJ2-3; D gene: -; CDR3 length: 17; clone size: few; V gene: TRBV4-1; CDR3 protein: CASSQDKNGASTDTQYF
J gene: TRBJ2-7; D gene: -; CDR3 length: 14; clone size: -; V gene: TRBV5-5; CDR3 protein: CASSLINGGGEQYF
J gene: TRBJ2-7; D gene: -; CDR3 length: 15; clone size: -; V gene: TRBV4-1; CDR3 protein: CASSQDWGGGYEQYF
J gene: TRBJ1-2; D gene: TRBD1; CDR3 length: 14; clone size: -; V gene: TRBV4-1; CDR3 protein: CASSHTGGDYGYTF
J gene: TRBJ2-6; D gene: TRBD2; CDR3 length: 16; clone size: -; V gene: TRBV7-9; CDR3 protein: CASSSGGLSGANVLTF
J gene: TRBJ2-7; D gene: -; CDR3 length: 13; clone size: -; V gene: TRBV27; CDR3 protein: CASSFQKPYEQYF
J gene: TRBJ2-3; D gene: -; CDR3 length: 12; clone size: -; V gene: TRBV5-4; CDR3 protein: CASSRDSDTQYF
J gene: TRBJ1-2; D gene: TRBD1; CDR3 length: 13; clone size: -; V gene: TRBV6-4; CDR3 protein: CASSDSTGGGYTF
J gene: TRBJ2-6; D gene: -; CDR3 length: 18; clone size: -; V gene: TRBV4-2; CDR3 protein: CASSQDILAASGANVLTF
J gene: TRBJ2-3; D gene: -; CDR3 length: 14; clone size: -; V gene: TRBV19; CDR3 protein: CASDKTGGVSAQYF
J gene: TRBJ2-3; D gene: TRBD2; CDR3 length: 16; clone size: -; V gene: TRBV7-3; CDR3 protein: CASSLVPSGGTDTQYF
J gene: TRBJ1-2; D gene: TRBD1; CDR3 length: 15; clone size: -; V gene: TRBV9; CDR3 protein: CASSGDRGRKYGYTF
J gene: TRBJ2-2; D gene: -; CDR3 length: 16; clone size: once; V gene: TRBV11-2; CDR3 protein: CASSLALGARTGELFF
J gene: TRBJ1-3; D gene: TRBD1; CDR3 length: 16; clone size: -; V gene: TRBV10-3; CDR3 protein: CAISNRTGGTGNTIYF
J gene: TRBJ2-2; D gene: -; CDR3 length: 15; clone size: -; V gene: TRBV2; CDR3 protein: CASSWAERDTGELFF
J gene: TRBJ1-1; D gene: -; CDR3 length: 13; clone size: -; V gene: TRBV4-1; CDR3 protein: CASSQEGGTEAFF
J gene: TRBJ2-3; D gene: TRBD1; CDR3 length: 15; clone size: -; V gene: TRBV6-6; CDR3 protein: CASRRGQGESDTQYF
J gene: TRBJ2-2; D gene: -; CDR3 length: 13; clone size: few; V gene: TRBV19; CDR3 protein: CASSTQNTGELFF
J gene: TRBJ1-1; D gene: -; CDR3 length: 10; clone size: -; V gene: TRBV11-3; CDR3 protein: CASSGPEAFF
J gene: TRBJ1-1; D gene: -; CDR3 length: 17; clone size: -; V gene: TRBV27; CDR3 protein: CASSGWRGPTSYTEAFF
J gene: TRBJ2-5; D gene: -; CDR3 length: 14; clone size: -; V gene: TRBV5-1; CDR3 protein: CASSLTTGQETQYF
J gene: TRBJ2-2; D gene: -; CDR3 length: 15; clone size: -; V gene: TRBV5-1; CDR3 protein: CASSKNRVDTGELFF
J gene: TRBJ1-5; D gene: TRBD1; CDR3 length: 16; clone size: once; V gene: TRBV15; CDR3 protein: CATSRETGAGNQPQHF
J gene: TRBJ2-5; D gene: -; CDR3 length: 16; clone size: -; V gene: TRBV10-3; CDR3 protein: CAISTTAGQFSKTQYF
J gene: TRBJ2-3; D gene: TRBD2; CDR3 length: 19; clone size: -; V gene: TRBV2; CDR3 protein: CASSDGLAGHPPYTDTQYF
J gene: TRBJ2-2; D gene: -; CDR3 length: 15; clone size: -; V gene: TRBV6-5; CDR3 protein: CASSYRQGNTGGLFF